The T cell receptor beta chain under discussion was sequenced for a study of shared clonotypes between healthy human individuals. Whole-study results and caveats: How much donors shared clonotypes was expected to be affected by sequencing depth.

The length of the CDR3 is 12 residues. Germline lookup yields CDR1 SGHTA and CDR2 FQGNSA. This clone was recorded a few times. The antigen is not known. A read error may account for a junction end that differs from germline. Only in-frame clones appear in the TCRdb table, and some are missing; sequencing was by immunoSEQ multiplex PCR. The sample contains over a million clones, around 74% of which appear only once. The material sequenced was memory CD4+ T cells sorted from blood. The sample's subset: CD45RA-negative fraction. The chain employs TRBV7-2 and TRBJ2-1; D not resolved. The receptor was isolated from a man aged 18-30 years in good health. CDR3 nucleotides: TGTGCCAGCAACTTATTGGGCTCCTGGCAGTTCTTC. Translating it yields CASNLLGSWQFF.